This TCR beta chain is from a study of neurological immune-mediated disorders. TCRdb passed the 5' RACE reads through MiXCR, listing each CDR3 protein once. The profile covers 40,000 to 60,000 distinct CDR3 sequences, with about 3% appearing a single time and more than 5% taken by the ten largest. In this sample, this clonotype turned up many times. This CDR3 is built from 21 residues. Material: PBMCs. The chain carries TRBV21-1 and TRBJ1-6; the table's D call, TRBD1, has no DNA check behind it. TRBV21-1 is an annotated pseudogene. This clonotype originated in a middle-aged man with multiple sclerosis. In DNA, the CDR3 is TGTGCCAGCAGCAAAGGACCGGTGGCGGCCCCAGAGAGCTCCTATAATTCACCCCTCAACTTT. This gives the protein CASSKGPVAAPESSYNSPLNF.